This paragraph covers one T cell receptor beta chain sequence. Its cognate antigen is unknown. Mismatch with germline at one junction end may stem from a read error. Germline lookup yields CDR1 SGHAT and CDR2 FQNNGV. This CDR3 region has 11 residues. The data originate from a study of human T cells and chemical hapten exposure. General study findings and limits: After DPC sensitization, TCRs above 1 in 1000 frequency showed no change.

Single cDNA molecules in the library carried unique molecular identifiers attached during preparation. TCRdb redid the calling of the reads with MiXCR, one entry per CDR3 protein. The sample contains around 120,000 distinct CDR3 sequences, more than 8.5% of which appear only once. Total RNA extraction was carried out from unfractionated whole blood. V usage is TRBV11-2 and J usage is TRBJ1-2; D is unresolved. This clonotype originated in a human donor in good health. Some clones in this sample may be carry-over from other donors' samples. Sequenced sample: whole blood. CDR3 DNA sequence: TGTGCCAGCGTCTCTGGGCAGACAATATCCTTC. Its protein is CASVSGQTISF. Full variable domain (remainder filled in from reference TRBV11-2 and TRBJ1-2): EAGVAQSPRYKIIEKRQSVAFWCNPISGHATLYWYQQILGQGPKLLIQFQNNGVVDDSQLPKDRFSAERLKGVDSTLKIQPAKLEDSAVYLCASVSGQTISFGSGTRLTVV.